A single sample gave rise to the 18 T cell receptor beta chains below, sequenced in a study of blood T cell repertoires in COVID-19. The protocol was immunoSEQ multiplex PCR, while the TCRdb copy is restricted to in-frame clones and leaves out a portion. The sample contains a few hundred thousand clones, over 80% of which appear only once. Sequenced material: PBMCs or T cells enriched from blood (not recorded which). These receptors were collected from a woman in her 40s who had recovered from COVID-19.

The CDR3 loop is CATSSSNEQFF. The DNA for the CDR3 is TGTGCCACCAGTTCTTCGAATGAGCAGTTCTTC. The rearrangement uses TRBV24-1 and TRBJ2-1; no clear D gene. With 6 bases removed from V and 7 bases from J, the gap between germline ends came to 6 bases. The length of the CDR3 is 11 residues. Germline values: CDR1 KGHDR, CDR2 SFDVKD.

The V and J genes are TRBV18 and TRBJ1-3, with D perhaps matching TRBD1 (5 bases). CDR3 length: 14 amino acids. With 2 bases removed from V and 3 bases from J, the gap between germline ends came to 8 bases. The germline V gene encodes CDR1 KGHSH and CDR2 LQKENI. This CDR3 reads CASSPDSDGNTIYF. CDR3 bases: TGTGCCAGCTCACCAGACAGCGATGGAAACACCATATATTTT.

The V and J genes are TRBV11-3 and TRBJ2-1, with D possibly TRBD2 on 6 matching bases. The CDR3 runs to 14 residues. V lost 3 bases to trimming and J lost 3 bases, with 9 bases between them. Germline V gene sequence: CDR1 SGHNT, CDR2 YENEEA. Here the CDR3 reads CASSLSGFYNEQFF. The CDR3 coding sequence is TGTGCCAGCAGCTTGAGCGGGTTCTACAATGAGCAGTTCTTC.

V and J are TRBV2 and TRBJ2-4, with D perhaps matching TRBD1 (5 bases). The CDR3 is made up of 13 amino acids. V dropped 3 bases and J dropped 6 bases, with 9 bases sitting between them. Per germline, CDR1 SNHLY and CDR2 FYNNEI. CDR3 region: CASSDQGANIQYF. In DNA form, the CDR3 reads TGTGCCAGCAGTGACCAGGGTGCAAACATTCAGTACTTC.

V is TRBV7-2 and J is TRBJ1-6; unclear D gene. The V gene lost 5 bases and the J gene lost 3 bases, with 8 bases spanning the gap. The CDR3 has 14 amino acids. The germline V gene encodes CDR1 SGHTA and CDR2 FQGNSA. The CDR3 DNA follows: TGTGCCAGCAGCCCCGGGTACTATAATTCACCCCTCCACTTT. It encodes CASSPGYYNSPLHF.

The chain links TRBV6-5 to TRBJ1-5; D is perhaps TRBD1 (5 bases). The CDR3 has 15 residues. The germline V gene has CDR1 MNHEY and CDR2 SVGAGI. Trimming cost V 6 bases and J 7 bases, with 19 bases left between them. CDR3 sequence (DNA): TGTGCCAGCAGCCGCTTTGTGGAGGGGATCCAGCCCCAGCATTTT. Protein product: CASSRFVEGIQPQHF.

This rearrangement joins TRBV5-4 to TRBJ2-7, with a weak D call TRBD1 (5 bases). Germline V gives CDR1 SGHNT, CDR2 YYREEE (reference sequence). The CDR3 consists of 17 residues. Trimming removed 3 bases from V and 7 bases from J, with 26 bases in between. CDR3 coding DNA: TGTGCCAGCAGCTCCGCACCCACAGGCTCTTTTTCACGGGAGCAGTACTTC. This encodes CASSSAPTGSFSREQYF.

V is TRBV6-5 and J is TRBJ2-1, with 9 bases matching TRBD2. Looked up from germline, CDR1 is MNHEY and CDR2 is SVGAGI. CDR3 length: 15 amino acids. V trimming: 6 bases; J trimming: 5 bases; junction bases outside the gene matches: 8. The CDR3 sequence is CASRMGLAGNNEQFF. The CDR3 coding sequence is TGTGCCAGCAGAATGGGCCTAGCGGGGAACAATGAGCAGTTCTTC.

This sequence joins TRBV25-1 and TRBJ2-2; TRBD2 matches 8 bases. Germline V gene sequence: CDR1 MGHDK, CDR2 SYGVNS. Trimming at V came to 10 bases and at J to 4 bases, leaving 8 bases not matched to a gene. The CDR3 sequence is 14 residues long. The CDR3 DNA follows: TGTGCCATCGGGGCCGGGGGGGGCACCGGGGAGCTGTTTTTT. It codes for CAIGAGGGTGELFF.

This clone was seen a handful of times. The genes are TRBV2 and TRBJ2-7, with a possible D match to TRBD1 (6 bases). Germline CDR1 SNHLY, CDR2 FYNNEI. Trimming removed 6 bases at V and 3 bases at J, with 15 bases between. This CDR3 contains 14 residues. The chain's CDR3 is CASRSTRGGYEQYV. The CDR3 DNA reads as TGTGCCAGCAGGAGCACTAGAGGGGGCTACGAGCAGTACGTC.

The CDR3 here is CASSPGPGANVLTF. DNA of the CDR3: TGTGCCAGCAGTCCAGGTCCGGGGGCCAACGTCCTGACTTTC. The chain joins TRBV6-5 to TRBJ2-6; D is ambiguous. Trimming pared 5 bases from V and 4 bases from J, leaving 9 bases between. Germline CDR1 reads MNHEY; CDR2 reads SVGAGI. The CDR3 sequence is 14 residues long.

The rearrangement joins TRBV4-2 to TRBJ1-2; the match to TRBD1 covers 11 bases. The CDR3 is 15 residues long. V dropped 0 bases and J dropped 12; count of bases not matched to a gene: 9. Germline CDR1 LGHNA, CDR2 YNFKEQ. DNA of the CDR3: TGTGCCAGCAGCCAAGACGGACAGGGGGCGCGGAGGAACACCTTC. Amino acid sequence: CASSQDGQGARRNTF.

The V call is TRBV4-2, the J call TRBJ2-3; 9 bases line up with TRBD2. CDR1 and CDR2 from the germline V gene are LGHNA and YNFKEQ. V was clipped by 4 bases and J by 0 bases; unmatched bases: 11. This CDR3 comprises 18 residues. CDR3 bases: TGTGCCAGCAGCCGCGCCGACATTAGCGGGGGAAGCACAGATACGCAGTATTTT. Translating it yields CASSRADISGGSTDTQYF.

The chain links TRBV19 to TRBJ2-1; D is possibly TRBD2 (5 bases). CDR1 and CDR2 from the germline V gene are LNHDA and SQIVND (reference sequence). The V end was cut by 5 bases, the J end by 0 bases, with 14 bases between. The CDR3 is 16 amino acids. In DNA form, the CDR3 reads TGTGCCAGTAGTTGGGATAGCGCGAGCTCCTACAATGAGCAGTTCTTC. This translates into CASSWDSASSYNEQFF.

The chain recombines TRBV5-1 with TRBJ1-2, with a tentative D call TRBD1 (6 bases). V was pared by 5 bases and J by 0 bases, with 11 bases between. The CDR3 totals 14 residues. From germline, CDR1 is SGHRS and CDR2 YFSETQ. CDR3 protein: CASRSDSTNYGYTF. CDR3 DNA sequence: TGCGCCAGCAGATCGGACAGTACTAACTATGGCTACACCTTC.

The CDR3, as DNA: TGTGCCAGCAGCCCTATAGCCAAAAACATTCAGTACTTC. Translated: CASSPIAKNIQYF. The J gene is TRBJ2-4, the V gene TRBV11-2; unclear D gene. There are 13 residues in the CDR3. V lost 5 bases and J 0 bases, leaving 5 bases between the germline ends. Germline CDR1 and CDR2: SGHAT and FQNNGV.

The CDR3 is CASSQSKYGIQGSTVRTYEQYF. The CDR3 DNA reads as TGTGCCAGCAGCCAATCTAAATACGGGATACAGGGTAGTACGGTCCGAACCTACGAGCAGTACTTC. This chain uses TRBV16 with TRBJ2-7, with TRBD1 as a possible D gene (6 bases). Trimming shortened V by 0 bases and J by 2 bases, and 32 bases separated the two germline ends. This CDR3 contains 22 residues. Germline V gene sequence: CDR1 KGHSY, CDR2 FQNENV.

V and J are TRBV18 and TRBJ1-4; 9 nucleotides align to TRBD1. Looked up from germline, CDR1 is KGHSH and CDR2 is LQKENI. Trimming at V came to 2 bases and at J to 7 bases, leaving 2 bases not matched to a gene. This CDR3 is 14 amino acids long. The CDR3 region has the DNA TGTGCCAGCTCACCAGGGACAGGGAGTGAAAAACTGTTTTTT. The encoded protein is CASSPGTGSEKLFF.